The clone carrying this TCR beta chain has just a few counts. Its antigen is undetermined. The run depth of the assay was deep. Produced via immunoSEQ multiplex PCR; TCRdb's table is partial and in-frame only. Found here are 490,000 or so clones, 70% to 85% of them singletons; the top ten hold about an eighth. The CDR3 contains 17 residues. The germline V gene encodes CDR1 LNHDA and CDR2 SQIVND (reference sequence). V lost 4 bases and J lost 3, with 18 bases in between. The sample comes from a study of shared clonotypes between healthy human individuals. Study-wide points: Clonotype sharing among donors likely depends on sequencing depth.

The donors were all Caucasian adults (living in Nashville, Tennessee). Sequencing input: PBMCs. This chain joins TRBV19 and TRBJ1-4, with D tentatively TRBD1 (5 bases). The TCR sequence derives from a woman aged 40 to 50 in good health. Some clones in this sample may be carry-over from other donors' samples. DNA for the CDR3: TGTGCCAGTAGTAAGGGGTGGCAATCCCAAGCTAATGAAAAACTGTTTTTT. Its protein is CASSKGWQSQANEKLFF.